Shown below are 5 T cell receptor beta chains from a single sample sequenced in a study of CD8 T cells in ankylosing spondylitis (dated by TCRdb to 2016 to 2017). Library construction relied on 5' RACE. Sequenced using an Illumina HiSeq 2500. The public reads were run again by TCRdb, first through fastp at Q25 and then through MiXCR, and only productive beta chains were kept. CDR3 protein sequences are deduplicated, and each keeps its most common genes and DNA. The sample table holds over 110,000 distinct CDR3 sequences, of which roughly 8.8% were seen once. The ten largest clones represent roughly 8% of the sample. The sample was synovial fluid, either unsorted or a sorted T cell fraction (not recorded which). The receptors come from a male donor with ankylosing spondylitis.

The rearrangement links TRBV20-1 to TRBJ2-4; 10 bases match TRBD2. CDR1 and CDR2 (germline): DFQATT, SNEGSKA (reference sequence). V was pared by 6 bases and J by 9 bases, with 20 bases of the junction left unmatched. The CDR3 has 17 residues. The DNA for the CDR3 is TGCAGTGCCCGCTCGGTCGAGGCTAGCGGGAGTGGGAGCATTCAGTACTTC. It translates to CSARSVEASGSGSIQYF.

This clonotype appeared many times. The gene calls are TRBV4-2 and TRBJ2-1; D is undetermined. The germline V gene has CDR1 LGHNA and CDR2 YNFKEQ. There are 13 residues in the CDR3. V was trimmed by 4 bases and J by 0 bases, leaving 4 bases between them. The CDR3, as DNA: TGTGCCAGCAGCCCGCTCTCCTACAATGAGCAGTTCTTC. Protein sequence: CASSPLSYNEQFF.

This clonotype has a count of ten or more. V is TRBV4-2 and J is TRBJ2-3; 11 bases align to TRBD2. The CDR3 length is 15 residues. Germline V gene data show CDR1 as LGHNA and CDR2 as YNFKEQ. The V and J ends lost 4 bases and 7 bases, in that order; junction bases with no gene match: 7. CDR3 nucleotides: TGTGCCAGCAGCCGGGGACTAGCGGAGACGAATACGCAGTATTTT. It yields the protein CASSRGLAETNTQYF.

This clonotype was observed at least ten times. The chain has TRBV6-4 and TRBJ1-5; D is uncertain. CDR1 and CDR2 (germline): MRHNA, SNTAGT. This CDR3 comprises 18 residues. V lost 0 bases and J lost 0, with 15 bases in between. CDR3 region: CASSDSGSGLNSNQPQHF. In nucleotides, the CDR3 is TGTGCCAGCAGTGACTCGGGCAGTGGGCTAAATAGCAATCAGCCCCAGCATTTT.

In this sample, this clonotype turned up many times. The rearrangement joins TRBV4-1 to TRBJ1-1, with a tentative D call TRBD1 (6 bases). The CDR3 covers 15 residues. Germline loops: CDR1 MGHRA, CDR2 YSYEKL. V was clipped by 5 bases and J by 1 base, with 14 bases between them. The chain's CDR3 is CASSKKGDSNTEAFF. The CDR3 DNA reads as TGCGCCAGCAGCAAAAAGGGGGACTCGAACACTGAAGCTTTCTTT.